These 14 T cell receptor beta chains were sequenced from one sample in a study of T cell responses to AZD1222 COVID-19 vaccine. The assay was immunoSEQ multiplex PCR, and TCRdb's table has in-frame clones only and misses some. The sample holds about 160,000 clones; 91% are singletons and the top ten take approximately 2%. This specimen consisted of peripheral blood, obtained on day 0 of AZD1222 vaccination. The receptor set was obtained from an adult in good health.

The rearrangement uses TRBV27 and TRBJ2-7; no clear D. The CDR3 is 12 residues long. CDR1 MNHEY and CDR2 SMNVEV come from the germline V gene (reference sequence). Deletions cut 3 bases from V and 2 bases from J, with 5 bases between. The CDR3 DNA is TGTGCCAGCAGTTTTCATCCCTACGAGCAGTACTTC. It specifies CASSFHPYEQYF.

The chain uses TRBV4-3 and TRBJ1-4; the D is unclear. Trimming removed 0 bases from V and 0 bases from J, with 11 bases in between. CDR3 length: 17 residues. Germline V gene lookup returns CDR1 LGHNA and CDR2 YSLEER. CDR3 residues: CASSQEVGYSTNEKLFF. The CDR3 coding sequence is TGCGCCAGCAGCCAAGAAGTCGGCTATTCAACTAATGAAAAACTGTTTTTT.

The chain joins TRBV30 to TRBJ1-3; no clear D gene. The CDR3 loop spans 13 amino acids. Trimming removed 2 bases from V and 0 bases from J, with 5 bases in between. Germline V gives CDR1 GTSNPN, CDR2 SVGIG (reference sequence). The CDR3 region has the DNA TGTGCCTGGAGTACCCTCTCTGGAAACACCATATATTTT. Amino acids: CAWSTLSGNTIYF.

The V gene is TRBV6-2 or TRBV6-3, the J gene TRBJ1-2; perhaps TRBD1 as D (5 bases). This CDR3 has 13 residues. V gave up 0 bases and J gave up 8 bases, with 10 bases separating them. The germline CDR1 and CDR2 sequences are MNHEY and SVGEGT. Written as DNA, the CDR3 is TGTGCCAGCAGTTACTCGGGGCCCACCGGCTACACCTTC. Its protein is CASSYSGPTGYTF.

The chain uses TRBV30 and TRBJ2-5; 7 bases fit TRBD1. The CDR3 extends over 14 amino acids. Germline V gene data show CDR1 as GTSNPN and CDR2 as SVGIG (reference sequence). With V trimmed by 0 bases and J by 3 bases, 4 bases remained unmatched. CDR3: CAWSVGGPEETQYF. CDR3 in DNA: TGTGCCTGGAGTGTAGGGGGCCCAGAAGAGACCCAGTACTTC.

This chain links TRBV5-4 with TRBJ2-5; no clear D. Trimming left V 4 bases short and J 2 bases short, with 9 bases between. CDR1 is SGHNT and CDR2 is YYREEE in the germline V gene (reference sequence). The CDR3 is 13 residues long. The CDR3 region is CASSAEYQETQYF. The CDR3 DNA follows: TGTGCCAGCAGCGCCGAGTATCAAGAGACCCAGTACTTC.

CDR3 sequence: CASSLGDLNTEAFF. The DNA of the CDR3 is TGTGCCAGCAGCTTAGGAGATCTGAACACTGAAGCTTTCTTT. The gene calls are TRBV11-2 and TRBJ1-1; no definite D call. The CDR3 is 14 amino acids. Trimming pared 1 base from V and 0 bases from J, leaving 6 bases between. Germline-derived CDR1 and CDR2 are SGHAT and FQNNGV.

The genes are TRBV19 and TRBJ1-6, with D unclear. The V end was cut by 7 bases, the J end by 7 bases, with 17 bases between. Per germline, CDR1 LNHDA and CDR2 SQIVND (reference sequence). CDR3 length: 15 residues. The CDR3 sequence is CASKKGSGINSPLHF. Here the CDR3 DNA reads TGTGCCAGTAAAAAAGGGTCCGGCATAAATTCACCCCTCCACTTT.

The chain combines TRBV5-6 with TRBJ2-2; D remains unclear. The CDR3 sequence is 12 residues long. Germline CDR1 is SGHDT and CDR2 is YYEEEE. Trimming stripped 0 bases from V and 9 bases from J, with 6 bases between. The CDR3 loop reads CASSLAGRELFF. The CDR3, as DNA: TGTGCCAGCAGCTTGGCAGGACGGGAGCTGTTTTTT.

The V call is TRBV30, the J call TRBJ2-7, with D possibly TRBD1 on 6 matching bases. The CDR3 covers 14 residues. Trimming removed 0 bases from V and 6 bases from J, with 15 bases in between. Germline V lookup: CDR1 GTSNPN, CDR2 SVGIG (reference sequence). CDR3 protein: CAWSVQGRLLEQYF. The CDR3 coding sequence is TGTGCCTGGAGTGTACAGGGTCGATTGCTCGAGCAGTACTTC.

The chain recombines TRBV9 with TRBJ2-1; D call uncertain. This CDR3 comprises 13 residues. CDR1 is SGDLS and CDR2 is YYNGEE in the germline V gene. The ends were cut back, 4 bases at V and 12 bases at J, with 17 bases in the middle. DNA of the CDR3: TGTGCCAGCAGCTCGGCGCGTGGGTTGGGGCAGTTCTTC. Protein product: CASSSARGLGQFF.

This sequence joins TRBV30 and TRBJ1-1, with 8 bases fitting TRBD1. CDR1 GTSNPN and CDR2 SVGIG come from the germline V gene (reference sequence). The CDR3 has 15 amino acids. With 2 bases clipped from V and 4 bases from J, the junction kept 9 bases outside the gene matches. The CDR3 is CAWSLGQGPLTEAFF. CDR3 DNA sequence: TGTGCCTGGAGTCTAGGACAGGGCCCTCTCACTGAAGCTTTCTTT.

The rearrangement links TRBV7-9 to TRBJ2-5, with 7 bases that match TRBD2. V was pared by 6 bases and J by 1 base, with 8 bases of the junction left unmatched. Germline V gene lookup returns CDR1 SEHNR and CDR2 FQNEAQ (reference sequence). The CDR3 consists of 15 residues. The CDR3 is CASSIERTSQETQYF. Written as DNA, the CDR3 is TGTGCCAGCAGTATAGAAAGGACTAGCCAAGAGACCCAGTACTTC.

The rearrangement uses TRBV25-1 and TRBJ2-5; 10 bases map to TRBD2. Trimming removed 2 bases from V and 5 bases from J; junction bases left unmatched: 2. The CDR3 extends over 14 amino acids. From germline, CDR1 is MGHDK and CDR2 SYGVNS. In DNA form, the CDR3 reads TGTGCCAGCAGTGAACTTAGCGGGAGGGAGACCCAGTACTTC. The encoded protein is CASSELSGRETQYF.